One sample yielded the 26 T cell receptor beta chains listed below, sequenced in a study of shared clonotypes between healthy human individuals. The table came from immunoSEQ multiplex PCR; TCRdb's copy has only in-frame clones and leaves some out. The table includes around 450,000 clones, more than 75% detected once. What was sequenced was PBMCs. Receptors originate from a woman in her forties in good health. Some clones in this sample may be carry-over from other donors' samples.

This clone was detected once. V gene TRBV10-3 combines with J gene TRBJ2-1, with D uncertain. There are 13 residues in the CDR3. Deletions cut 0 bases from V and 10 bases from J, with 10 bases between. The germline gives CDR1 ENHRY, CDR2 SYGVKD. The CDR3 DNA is TGTGCCATCAGTGAGTCGACGGTCGGGGAGCAGTTCTTC. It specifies CAISESTVGEQFF.

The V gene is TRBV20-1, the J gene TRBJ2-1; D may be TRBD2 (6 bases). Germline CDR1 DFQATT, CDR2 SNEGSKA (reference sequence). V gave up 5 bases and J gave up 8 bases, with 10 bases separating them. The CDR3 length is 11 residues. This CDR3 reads CSAGSGDEQFF. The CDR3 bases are TGCAGTGCTGGCTCGGGGGATGAGCAGTTCTTC.

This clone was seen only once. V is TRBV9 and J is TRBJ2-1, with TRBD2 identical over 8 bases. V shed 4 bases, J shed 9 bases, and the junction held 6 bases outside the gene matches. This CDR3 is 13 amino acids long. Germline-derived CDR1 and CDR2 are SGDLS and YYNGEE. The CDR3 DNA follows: TGTGCCAGCAGCCAGACTAGCGCAGCTGAGCAGTTCTTC. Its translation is CASSQTSAAEQFF. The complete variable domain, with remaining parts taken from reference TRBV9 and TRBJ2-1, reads DSGVTQTPKHLITATGQRVTLRCSPRSGDLSVYWYQQSLDQGLQFLIQYYNGEERAKGNILERFSAQQFPDLHSELNLSSLELGDSALYFCASSQTSAAEQFFGPGTRLTVL.

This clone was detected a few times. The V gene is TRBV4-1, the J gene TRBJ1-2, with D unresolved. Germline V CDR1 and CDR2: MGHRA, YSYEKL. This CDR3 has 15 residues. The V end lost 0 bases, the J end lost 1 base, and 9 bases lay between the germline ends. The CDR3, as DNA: TGCGCCAGCAGCCAAGATCTTCACCTTAACTATGGCTACACCTTC. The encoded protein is CASSQDLHLNYGYTF.

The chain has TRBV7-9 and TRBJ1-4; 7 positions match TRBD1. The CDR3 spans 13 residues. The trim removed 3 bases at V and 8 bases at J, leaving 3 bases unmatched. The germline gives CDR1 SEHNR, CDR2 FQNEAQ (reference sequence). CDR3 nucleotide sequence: TGTGCCAGCAGCTTTTCAGGGGGAGAAAAACTGTTTTTT. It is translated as CASSFSGGEKLFF.

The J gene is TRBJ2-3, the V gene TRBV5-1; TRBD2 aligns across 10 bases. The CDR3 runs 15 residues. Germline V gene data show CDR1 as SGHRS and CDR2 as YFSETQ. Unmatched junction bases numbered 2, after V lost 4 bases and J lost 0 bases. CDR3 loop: CASSKTSGSTDTQYF. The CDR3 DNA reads TGCGCCAGCAGCAAGACTAGCGGGAGCACAGATACGCAGTATTTT.

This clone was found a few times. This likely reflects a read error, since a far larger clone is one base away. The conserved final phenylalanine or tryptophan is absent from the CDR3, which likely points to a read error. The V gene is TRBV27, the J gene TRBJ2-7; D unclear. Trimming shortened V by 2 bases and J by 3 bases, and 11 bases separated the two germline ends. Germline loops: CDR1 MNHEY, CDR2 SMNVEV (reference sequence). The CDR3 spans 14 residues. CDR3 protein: CASSLAGPNYEQYS. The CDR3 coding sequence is TGTGCCAGCAGTTTAGCCGGTCCTAACTACGAGCAGTACTCC.

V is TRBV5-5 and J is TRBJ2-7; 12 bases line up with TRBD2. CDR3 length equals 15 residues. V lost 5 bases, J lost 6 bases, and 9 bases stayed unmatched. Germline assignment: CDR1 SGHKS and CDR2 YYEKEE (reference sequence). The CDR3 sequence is CASRWATSGSSEQYF. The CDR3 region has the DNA TGTGCCAGCAGGTGGGCGACTAGCGGGAGTAGCGAGCAGTACTTC.

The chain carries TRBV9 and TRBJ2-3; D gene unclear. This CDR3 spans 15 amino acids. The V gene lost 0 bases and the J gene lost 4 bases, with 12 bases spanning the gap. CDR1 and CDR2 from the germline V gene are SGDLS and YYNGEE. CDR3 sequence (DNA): TGTGCCAGCAGCGTAGCTACGGGTGGGGCAGATACGCAGTATTTT. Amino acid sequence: CASSVATGGADTQYF.

CDR3 nucleotide sequence: TGTGCCAGCAGACGACAGGGCGCAGTCGATACGCAGTATTTT. Protein sequence: CASRRQGAVDTQYF. V is TRBV2 and J is TRBJ2-3; 7 positions agree with TRBD1. Germline V gene sequence: CDR1 SNHLY, CDR2 FYNNEI. V dropped 6 bases and J dropped 6; count of bases not matched to a gene: 9. This CDR3 spans 14 amino acids.

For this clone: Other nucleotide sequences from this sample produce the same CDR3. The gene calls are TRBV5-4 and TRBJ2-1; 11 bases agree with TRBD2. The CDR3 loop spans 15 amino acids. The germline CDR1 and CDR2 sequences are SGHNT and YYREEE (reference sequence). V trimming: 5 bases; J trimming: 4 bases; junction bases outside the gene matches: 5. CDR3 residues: CASRPGTSGYNEQFF. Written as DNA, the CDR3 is TGTGCCAGCAGACCGGGGACTAGCGGTTACAATGAGCAGTTCTTC.

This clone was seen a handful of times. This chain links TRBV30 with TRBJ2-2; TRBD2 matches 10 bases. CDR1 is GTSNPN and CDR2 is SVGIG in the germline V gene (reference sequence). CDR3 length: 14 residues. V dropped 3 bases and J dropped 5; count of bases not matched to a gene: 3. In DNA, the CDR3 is TGTGCCTGGAGCAATAGCGGGGGGACCGGGGAGCTGTTTTTT. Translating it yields CAWSNSGGTGELFF. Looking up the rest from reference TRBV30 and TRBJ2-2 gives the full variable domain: SQTIHQWPATLVQPVGSPLSLECTVEGTSNPNLYWYRQAAGRGLQLLFYSVGIGQISSEVPQNLSASRPQDRQFILSSKKLLLSDSGFYLCAWSNSGGTGELFFGEGSRLTVL.

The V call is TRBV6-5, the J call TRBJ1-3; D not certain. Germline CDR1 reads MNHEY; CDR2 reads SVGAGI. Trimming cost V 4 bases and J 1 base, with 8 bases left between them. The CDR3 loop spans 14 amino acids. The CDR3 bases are TGTGCCAGCAGTTTCTCCGATTCTGGAAACACCATATATTTT. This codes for CASSFSDSGNTIYF.

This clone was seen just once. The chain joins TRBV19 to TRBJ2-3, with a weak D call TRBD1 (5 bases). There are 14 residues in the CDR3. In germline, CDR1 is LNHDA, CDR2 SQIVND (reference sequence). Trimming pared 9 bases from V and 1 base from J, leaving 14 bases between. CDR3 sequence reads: CASSQGVRTDTQYF. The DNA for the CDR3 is TGTGCCAGCTCTCAGGGTGTTCGCACAGATACGCAGTATTTT.

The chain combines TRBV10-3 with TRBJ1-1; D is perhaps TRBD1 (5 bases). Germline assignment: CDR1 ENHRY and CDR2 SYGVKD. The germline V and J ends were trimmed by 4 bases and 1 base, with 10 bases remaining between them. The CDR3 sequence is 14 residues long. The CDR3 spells CAISGGRENTEAFF. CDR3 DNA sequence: TGTGCCATCAGTGGGGGCAGGGAGAACACTGAAGCTTTCTTT.

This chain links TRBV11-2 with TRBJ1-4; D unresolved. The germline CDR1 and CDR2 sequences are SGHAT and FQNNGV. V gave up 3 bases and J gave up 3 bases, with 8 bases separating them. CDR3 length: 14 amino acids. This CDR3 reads CASSLILANEKLFF. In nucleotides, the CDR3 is TGTGCCAGCAGCTTGATCCTGGCTAATGAAAAACTGTTTTTT.

This CDR3 reads CASDPWGAGGTDTQYF. CDR3 DNA: TGTGCCAGCGACCCTTGGGGGGCCGGTGGCACAGATACGCAGTATTTT. V is TRBV2 and J is TRBJ2-3; D is possibly TRBD1 or TRBD2 (6 bases each). V lost 8 bases, J lost 1 base, and 19 bases lay in between. The germline CDR1 and CDR2 sequences are SNHLY and FYNNEI. This CDR3 has 16 amino acids.

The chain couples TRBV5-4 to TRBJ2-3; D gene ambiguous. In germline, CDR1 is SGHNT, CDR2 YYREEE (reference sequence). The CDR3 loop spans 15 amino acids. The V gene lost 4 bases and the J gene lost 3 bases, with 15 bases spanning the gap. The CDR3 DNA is TGTGCCAGCAGCCCCACCGAATATCTAACAGATACGCAGTATTTT. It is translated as CASSPTEYLTDTQYF.

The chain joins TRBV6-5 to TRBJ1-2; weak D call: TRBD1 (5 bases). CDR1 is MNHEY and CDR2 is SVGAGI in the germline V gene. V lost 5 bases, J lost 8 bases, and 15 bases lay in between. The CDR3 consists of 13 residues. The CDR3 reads CASSPQVVGGYTF. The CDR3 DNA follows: TGTGCCAGCAGTCCACAGGTGGTAGGGGGCTACACCTTC.

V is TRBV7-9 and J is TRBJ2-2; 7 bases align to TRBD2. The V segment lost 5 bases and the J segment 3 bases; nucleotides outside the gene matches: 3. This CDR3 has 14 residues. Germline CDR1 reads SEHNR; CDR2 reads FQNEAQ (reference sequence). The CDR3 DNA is TGTGCCAGCAGCCCCCGGGGGGACACCGGGGAGCTGTTTTTT. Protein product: CASSPRGDTGELFF.

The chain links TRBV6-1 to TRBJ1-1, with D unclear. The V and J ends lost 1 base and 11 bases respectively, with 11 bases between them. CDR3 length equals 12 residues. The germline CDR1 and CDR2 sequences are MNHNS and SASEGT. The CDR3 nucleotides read TGTGCCAGCAGTGAAGTCTTACCCGAGGCTTTCTTT. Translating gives CASSEVLPEAFF.

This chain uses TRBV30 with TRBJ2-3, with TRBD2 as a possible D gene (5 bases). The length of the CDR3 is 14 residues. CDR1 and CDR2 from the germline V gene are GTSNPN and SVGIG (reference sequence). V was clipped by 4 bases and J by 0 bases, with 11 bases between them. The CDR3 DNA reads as TGTGCCTGGAATAGCCAGCGGAGCACAGATACGCAGTATTTT. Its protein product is CAWNSQRSTDTQYF.

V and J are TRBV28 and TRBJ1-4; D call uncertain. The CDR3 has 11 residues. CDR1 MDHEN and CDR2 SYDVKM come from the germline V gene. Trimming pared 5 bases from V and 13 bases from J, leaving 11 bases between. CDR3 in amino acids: CASSIRQSLFF. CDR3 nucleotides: TGTGCCAGCAGTATAAGACAATCACTGTTTTTT.

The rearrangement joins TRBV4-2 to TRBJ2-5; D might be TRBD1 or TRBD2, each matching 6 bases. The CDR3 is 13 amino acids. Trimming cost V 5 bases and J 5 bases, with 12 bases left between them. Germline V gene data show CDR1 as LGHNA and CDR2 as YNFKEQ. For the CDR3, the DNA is TGTGCCAGCAGCGAAGGGGGGTCGGAGACCCAGTACTTC. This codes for CASSEGGSETQYF.

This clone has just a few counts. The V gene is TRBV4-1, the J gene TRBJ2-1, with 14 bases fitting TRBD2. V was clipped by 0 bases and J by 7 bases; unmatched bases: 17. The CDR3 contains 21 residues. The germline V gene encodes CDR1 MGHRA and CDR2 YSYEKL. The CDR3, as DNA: TGCGCCAGCAGCCAAGATCCACCCGGGCGGGGACTAGCGGGAGAGAGGAATGAGCAGTTCTTC. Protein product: CASSQDPPGRGLAGERNEQFF.

CDR3 sequence: CASSSTGGNQPQHF. DNA for the CDR3: TGTGCCAGCAGCTCGACAGGGGGGAATCAGCCCCAGCATTTT. This chain joins TRBV28 and TRBJ1-5; TRBD1 aligns across 9 bases. Germline assignment: CDR1 MDHEN and CDR2 SYDVKM. CDR3 length: 14 residues. V trimming: 6 bases; J trimming: 4 bases; junction bases outside the gene matches: 4.